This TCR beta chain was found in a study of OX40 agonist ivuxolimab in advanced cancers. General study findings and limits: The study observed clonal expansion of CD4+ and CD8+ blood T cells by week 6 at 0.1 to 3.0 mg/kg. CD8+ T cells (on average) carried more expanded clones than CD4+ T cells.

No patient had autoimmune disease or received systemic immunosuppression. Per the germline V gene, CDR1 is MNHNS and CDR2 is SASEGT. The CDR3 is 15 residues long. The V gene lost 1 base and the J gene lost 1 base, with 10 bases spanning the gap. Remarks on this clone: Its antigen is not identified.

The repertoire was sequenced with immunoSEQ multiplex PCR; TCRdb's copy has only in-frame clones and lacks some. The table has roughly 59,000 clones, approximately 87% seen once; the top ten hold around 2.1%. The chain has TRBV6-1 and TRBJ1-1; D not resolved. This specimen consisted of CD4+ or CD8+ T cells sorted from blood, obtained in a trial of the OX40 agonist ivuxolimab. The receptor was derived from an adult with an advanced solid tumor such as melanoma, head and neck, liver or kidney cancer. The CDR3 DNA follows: TGTGCCAGCAGTGAAGATCCCGGGGAGAACACTGAAGCTTTCTTT. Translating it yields CASSEDPGENTEAFF.